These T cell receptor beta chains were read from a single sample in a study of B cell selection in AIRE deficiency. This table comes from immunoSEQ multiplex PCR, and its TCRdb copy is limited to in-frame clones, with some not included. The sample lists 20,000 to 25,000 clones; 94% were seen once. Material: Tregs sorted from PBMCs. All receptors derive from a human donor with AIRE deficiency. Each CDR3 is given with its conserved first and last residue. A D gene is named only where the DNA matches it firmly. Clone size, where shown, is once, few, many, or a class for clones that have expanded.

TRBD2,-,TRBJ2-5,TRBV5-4,TGTGCCAGCAGCATCCGACTAGCGGGACAAGAGACCCAGTACTTC,CASSIRLAGQETQYF
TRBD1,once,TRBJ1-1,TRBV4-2,TGTGCCAGCAGCCCCCAGGGGGCGAAATATCAAGCTTTCTTT,CASSPQGAKYQAFF
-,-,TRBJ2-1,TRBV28,TGTGCCAGCAGTTTATATGGGGAGCAGTTCTTC,CASSLYGEQFF
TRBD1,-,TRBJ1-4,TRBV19,TGTGCCAGTAGTATATCGGGACAGGGGAAGGGAAAACTGTTTTTT,CASSISGQGKGKLFF
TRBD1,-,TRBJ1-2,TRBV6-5,TGTGCCAGCAGTTATGACATGGGACAGCTGTATGGCTACACCTTC,CASSYDMGQLYGYTF
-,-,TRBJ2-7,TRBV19,TGTGCCAGTAGTCGGGCAGGCTTATCCTACGAGCAGTACTTC,CASSRAGLSYEQYF
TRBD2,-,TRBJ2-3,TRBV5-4,TGTGCCAGCAGCCTTAGACTAGCGCCCACAGATACGCAGTATTTT,CASSLRLAPTDTQYF
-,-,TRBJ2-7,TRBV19,TGTGCCAGTAGTACCCTTGGGGGGCTGCAGTACTTC,CASSTLGGLQYF
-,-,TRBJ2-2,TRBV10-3,TGTGCCATCACCCAGCAGTCGAACACCGGGGAGCTGTTTTTT,CAITQQSNTGELFF
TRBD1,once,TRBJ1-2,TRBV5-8,TGTGCCAGCAGCGCAAGCCCCGGGACAGGGAGATATGGCTACACCTTC,CASSASPGTGRYGYTF
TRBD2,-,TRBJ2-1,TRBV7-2,TGTGCCAGCAGCTTTGGCCCTGGGACTAGCGGGTACAATGAGCAGTTCTTC,CASSFGPGTSGYNEQFF
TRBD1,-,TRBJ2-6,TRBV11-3,TGTGCCAGCAGCTTAGGGGCGGGACAGGGGAATGGGGCCAACGTCCTGACTTTC,CASSLGAGQGNGANVLTF
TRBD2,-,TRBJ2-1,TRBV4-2,TGTGCCAGCAGCCTTGCTGGGACTAGGTATTTGGAGCAGTTCTTC,CASSLAGTRYLEQFF
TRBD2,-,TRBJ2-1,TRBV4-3,TGCGCCAGCAGCCTGGGACTAGCGGGTTTGTATGAGCAGTTCTTC,CASSLGLAGLYEQFF
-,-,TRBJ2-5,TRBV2,TGTGCCAGCAACCTTAACCCGGGGGGACAGGCCCGGAGGGGACAAGAGACCCAGTACTTC,CASNLNPGGQARRGQETQYF
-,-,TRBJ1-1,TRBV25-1,TGTGCCACCCAACGGGGCAGGGGTTGGACTGAAGCTTTCTTT,CATQRGRGWTEAFF
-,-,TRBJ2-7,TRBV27,TGTGCCAGCAGTTTATCGGCAGCGACAGAGCAGTACTTC,CASSLSAATEQYF
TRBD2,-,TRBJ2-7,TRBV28,TGTGCCAGCAGAGCGGGAGGGGGGTCCTACGAGCAGTACTTC,CASRAGGGSYEQYF
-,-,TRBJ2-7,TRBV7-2,TGTGCCAGCAGCTTATCGGGCGGGGCCCTCTCCTACGAGCAGTACTTC,CASSLSGGALSYEQYF
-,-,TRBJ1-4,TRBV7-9,TGTGCCAGCAGCTTCCAGGGTAATGAAAAACTGTTTTTT,CASSFQGNEKLFF
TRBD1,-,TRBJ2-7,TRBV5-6,TGTGCCAGCAGACAACCGGGACAGGGGGTCTACGAGCAGTACTTC,CASRQPGQGVYEQYF
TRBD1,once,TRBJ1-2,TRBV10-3,TGTGCCATCAGAGATACCCAGGGGGCGCGAAATGGCTACACCTTC,CAIRDTQGARNGYTF
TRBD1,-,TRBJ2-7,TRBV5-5,TGTGCCAGCAGCGTCAACAGGGGATCAACCTACGAGCAGTACTTC,CASSVNRGSTYEQYF
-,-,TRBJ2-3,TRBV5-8,TGTGCCAGCAGCTTAAAGGGCGGGGATACGCAGTATTTT,CASSLKGGDTQYF
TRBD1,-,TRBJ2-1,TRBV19,TGTGCCAGTAGTATTCTGGCAGGGGGCGCCTACAATGAGCAGTTCTTC,CASSILAGGAYNEQFF
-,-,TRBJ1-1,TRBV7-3,TGTGCCAGCAGTCAAACCAAGGACGGAGAGGCTTTCTTT,CASSQTKDGEAFF
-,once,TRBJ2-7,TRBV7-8,TGTGCCAGCAGCTTAGGGGGGAGAAGCTGGACAGTCCCCTACGAGCAGTACTTC,CASSLGGRSWTVPYEQYF
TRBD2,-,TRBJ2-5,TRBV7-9,TGTGCCAGCGTTGTTGGCGGGAGGGCGGTCAGGGAGACCCAGTACTTC,CASVVGGRAVRETQYF
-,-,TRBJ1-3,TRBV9,TGTGCCAGCAGCGGCGGAAACACCATATATTTT,CASSGGNTIYF
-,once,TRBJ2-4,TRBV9,TGTGCCAGCAGCCCGCCGAGCGGAGGGGACATTCAGTACTTC,CASSPPSGGDIQYF
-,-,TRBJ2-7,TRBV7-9,TGTGCCAGCAGCTTATCGTACGAGCAGTACTTC,CASSLSYEQYF
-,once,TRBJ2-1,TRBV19,TGTGCCAGTAGTAGAATCCACTCCTACAATGAGCAGTTCTTC,CASSRIHSYNEQFF
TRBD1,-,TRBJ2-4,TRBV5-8,TGTGCCAGCAGCTTGGGTGGGACAGTGCTGAACATTCAGTACTTC,CASSLGGTVLNIQYF
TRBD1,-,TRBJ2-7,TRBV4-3,TGCGCCAGCAGCCTCGCAGGGGGCTTATCCTACGAGCAGTACTTC,CASSLAGGLSYEQYF
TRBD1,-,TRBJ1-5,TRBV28,TGTGCCAGCATGACACAGGGGTACCCCTATAGCAATCAGCCCCAGCATTTT,CASMTQGYPYSNQPQHF
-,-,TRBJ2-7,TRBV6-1,TGTGCCAGCCTGCGGGGCCGGTCGGGGAACTACGAGCAGTACTTC,CASLRGRSGNYEQYF
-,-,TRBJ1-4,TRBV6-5,TGTGCCAGCAGTTACCGGGGGGCTTCTAATGAAAAACTGTTTTTT,CASSYRGASNEKLFF
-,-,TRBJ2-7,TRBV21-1,TGTGCCAGCAGCAAAGCAGAGGGGCGTAACGAGCAGTACTTC,CASSKAEGRNEQYF
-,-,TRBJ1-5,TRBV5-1,TGCGCCAGCAGCTTGGAAGGGACGAACAATCAGCCCCAGCATTTT,CASSLEGTNNQPQHF
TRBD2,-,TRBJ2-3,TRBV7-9,TGTGCCAGCAGCCGCAGACTAGCGGGAGAATCAGATACGCAGTATTTT,CASSRRLAGESDTQYF
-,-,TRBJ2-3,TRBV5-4,TGTGCCAGCAGCCACCGATCGGGATCGGAGGATACGCAGTATTTT,CASSHRSGSEDTQYF
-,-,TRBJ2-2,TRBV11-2,TGTGCCAGCAGCATTACAGGGTCCCCCGGGGAGCTGTTTTTT,CASSITGSPGELFF
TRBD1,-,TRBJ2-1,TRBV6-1,TGTGCCTCCCAGTTCGGGACAGCCTCCTACAATGAGCAGTTCTTC,CASQFGTASYNEQFF
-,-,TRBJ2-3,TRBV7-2,TGTGCCAGCAGCTTGACTACCACGTTCACAGATACGCAGTATTTT,CASSLTTTFTDTQYF
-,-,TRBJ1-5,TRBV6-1,TGTGCCAGCAGTGAAAAGATAGGGGGAGGTCAGCCCCAGCATTTT,CASSEKIGGGQPQHF
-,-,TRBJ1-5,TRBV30,TGTGCCTGGAGTCCCCCCTTAAGGTGGAATCAGCCCCAGCATTTT,CAWSPPLRWNQPQHF
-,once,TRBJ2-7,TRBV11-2,TGTGCCAGCAGCGCGAGGGTGGGGGGCTTATACGAGCAGTACTTC,CASSARVGGLYEQYF
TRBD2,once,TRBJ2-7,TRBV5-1,TGCGCCAGCGCGGGAGGGCCGGGCGAGCAGTACTTC,CASAGGPGEQYF
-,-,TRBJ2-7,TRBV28,TGTGCCACCCTTACCGGGCTACAGACGGGCGAGCAGTACTTC,CATLTGLQTGEQYF
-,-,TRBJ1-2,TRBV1,TGCACCAGCAGTTTCTACGTTGTGCGAAAGACCTATGGCTACACCTTC,CTSSFYVVRKTYGYTF
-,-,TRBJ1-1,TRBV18,TGTGCCAGCTCACCCCAGGGCGAGGAAGCTTTCTTT,CASSPQGEEAFF
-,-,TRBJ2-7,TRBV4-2,TGTGCCAGCAGCCTACAAGGGGGATCCGAGCAGTACTTC,CASSLQGGSEQYF
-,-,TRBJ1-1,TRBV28,TGTGCCAGCAGTTCTCCAGGGTTGAACACTGAAGCTTTCTTT,CASSSPGLNTEAFF
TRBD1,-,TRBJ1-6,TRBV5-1,TGCGCCAGCAGCCCCCGGGACAGGGCATGGAATTCACCCCTCCACTTT,CASSPRDRAWNSPLHF
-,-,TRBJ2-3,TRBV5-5,TGTGCCAGCAGCTTGCTTGTGCGCACAGATACGCAGTATTTT,CASSLLVRTDTQYF
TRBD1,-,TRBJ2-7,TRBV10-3,TGTGCCATCAGTGAATTTCAGGGGGTCGGAGAGCAGTACTTC,CAISEFQGVGEQYF
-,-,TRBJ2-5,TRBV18,TGTGCCAGCTCACGGGGAGAAGAGACCCAGTACTTC,CASSRGEETQYF
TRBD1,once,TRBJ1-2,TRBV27,TGTGCCAGCAGTTCACCAGGGGGTGGCTACACCTTC,CASSSPGGGYTF
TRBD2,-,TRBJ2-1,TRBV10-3,TGTGCCACTTGGAGAGGGCCGGCTAGCGGGAGGCAAGCCTACAATGAGCAGTTCTTC,CATWRGPASGRQAYNEQFF
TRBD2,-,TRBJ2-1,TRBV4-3,TGCGCCAGCAGCCAAGAGGGACTAGCGGGAGTCTCTTACAATGAGCAGTTCTTC,CASSQEGLAGVSYNEQFF